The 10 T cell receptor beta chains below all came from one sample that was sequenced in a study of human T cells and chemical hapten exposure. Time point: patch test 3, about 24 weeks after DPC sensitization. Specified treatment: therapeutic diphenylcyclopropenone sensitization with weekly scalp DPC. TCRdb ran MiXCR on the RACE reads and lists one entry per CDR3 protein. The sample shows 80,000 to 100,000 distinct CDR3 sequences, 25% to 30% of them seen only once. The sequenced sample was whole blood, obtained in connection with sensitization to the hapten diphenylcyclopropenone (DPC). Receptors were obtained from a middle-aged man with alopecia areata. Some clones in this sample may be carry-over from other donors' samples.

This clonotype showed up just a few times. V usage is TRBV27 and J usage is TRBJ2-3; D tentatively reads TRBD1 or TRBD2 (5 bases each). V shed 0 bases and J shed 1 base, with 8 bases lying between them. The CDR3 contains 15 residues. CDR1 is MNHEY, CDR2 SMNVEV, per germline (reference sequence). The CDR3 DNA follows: TGTGCCAGCAGTTTATCTTGGGGACGCACAGATACGCAGTATTTT. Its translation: CASSLSWGRTDTQYF.

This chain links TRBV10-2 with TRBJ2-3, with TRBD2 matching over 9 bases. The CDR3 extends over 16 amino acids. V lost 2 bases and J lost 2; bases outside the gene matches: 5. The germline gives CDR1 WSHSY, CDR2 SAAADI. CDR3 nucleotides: TGCGCCAGCAGTGAGGGGCTAGCGGGGTACACAGATACGCAGTATTTT. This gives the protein CASSEGLAGYTDTQYF.

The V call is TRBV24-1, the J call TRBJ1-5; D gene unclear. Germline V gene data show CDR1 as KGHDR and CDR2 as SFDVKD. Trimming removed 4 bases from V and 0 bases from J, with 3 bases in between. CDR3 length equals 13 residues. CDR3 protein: CATSENSNQPQHF. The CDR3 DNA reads TGTGCCACCAGTGAAAATAGCAATCAGCCCCAGCATTTT.

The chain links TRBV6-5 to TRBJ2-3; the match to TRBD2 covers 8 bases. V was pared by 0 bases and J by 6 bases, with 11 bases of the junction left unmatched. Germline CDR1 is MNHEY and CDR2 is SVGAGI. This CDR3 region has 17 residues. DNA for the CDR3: TGTGCCAGCAGTTACTCCCCTACTAGCGGATTCGGGGATACGCAGTATTTT. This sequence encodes CASSYSPTSGFGDTQYF.

The CDR3 reads CASSFPPGQSSGLFF. For the CDR3, the DNA is TGTGCCAGCAGTTTCCCGCCGGGACAGTCATCGGGACTGTTTTTT. The V and J genes are TRBV28 and TRBJ1-4; 7 bases line up with TRBD1. The V gene's germline CDR1 is MDHEN and CDR2 SYDVKM. The CDR3 spans 15 residues. V lost 3 bases to trimming and J lost 13 bases; unmatched junction nucleotides: 14. The variable domain in full, completed from reference TRBV28 and TRBJ1-4, reads DVKVTQSSRYLVKRTGEKVFLECVQDMDHENMFWYRQDPGLGLRLIYFSYDVKMKEKGDIPEGYSVSREKKERFSLILESASTNQTSMYLCASSFPPGQSSGLFFGSGTQLSVL.

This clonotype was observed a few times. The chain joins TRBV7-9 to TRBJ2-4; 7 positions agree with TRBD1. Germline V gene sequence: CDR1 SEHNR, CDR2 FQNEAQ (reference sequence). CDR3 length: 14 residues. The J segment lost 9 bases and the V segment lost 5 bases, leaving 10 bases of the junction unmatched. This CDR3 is CASSGSGQDSIQYF. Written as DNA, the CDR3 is TGTGCCAGCAGCGGTTCCGGACAGGATAGCATTCAGTACTTC.

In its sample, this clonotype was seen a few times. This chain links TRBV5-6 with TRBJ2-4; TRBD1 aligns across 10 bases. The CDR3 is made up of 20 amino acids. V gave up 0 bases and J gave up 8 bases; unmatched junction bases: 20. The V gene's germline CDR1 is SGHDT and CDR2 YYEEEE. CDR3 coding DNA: TGTGCCAGCAGCTTGGGAACCCTGGGGACAGGGGTTACCGAAATCGACATTCAGTACTTC. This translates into CASSLGTLGTGVTEIDIQYF.

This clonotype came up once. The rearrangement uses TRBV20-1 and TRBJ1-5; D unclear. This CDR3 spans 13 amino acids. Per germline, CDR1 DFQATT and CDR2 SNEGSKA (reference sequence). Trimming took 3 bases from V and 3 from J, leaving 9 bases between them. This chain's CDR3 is CSARQDHNQPQHF. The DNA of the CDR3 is TGCAGTGCTAGGCAGGACCACAATCAGCCCCAGCATTTT.

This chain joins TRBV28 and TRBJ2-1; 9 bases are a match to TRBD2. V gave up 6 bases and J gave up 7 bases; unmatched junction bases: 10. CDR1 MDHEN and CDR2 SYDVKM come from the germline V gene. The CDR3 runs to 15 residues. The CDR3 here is CASRMREGLGNEQFF. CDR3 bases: TGTGCCAGCAGGATGCGGGAGGGCCTGGGAAATGAGCAGTTCTTC.

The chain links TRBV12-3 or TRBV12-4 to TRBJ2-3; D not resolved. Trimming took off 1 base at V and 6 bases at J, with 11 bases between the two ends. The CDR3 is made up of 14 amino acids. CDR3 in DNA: TGTGCCAGCAGTTTAGGGCGGCCAATGGATACGCAGTATTTT. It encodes CASSLGRPMDTQYF.